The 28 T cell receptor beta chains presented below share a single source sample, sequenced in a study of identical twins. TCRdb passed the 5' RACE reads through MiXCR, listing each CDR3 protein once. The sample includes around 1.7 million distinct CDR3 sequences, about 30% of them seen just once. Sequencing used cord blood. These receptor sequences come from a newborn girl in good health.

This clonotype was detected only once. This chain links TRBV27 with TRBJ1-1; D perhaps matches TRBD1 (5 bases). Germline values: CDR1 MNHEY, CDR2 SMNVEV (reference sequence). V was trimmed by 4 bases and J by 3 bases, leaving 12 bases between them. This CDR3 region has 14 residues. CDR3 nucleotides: TGTGCCAGCAGTTCCGCCGGGACGGACACTGAAGCTTTCTTT. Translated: CASSSAGTDTEAFF.

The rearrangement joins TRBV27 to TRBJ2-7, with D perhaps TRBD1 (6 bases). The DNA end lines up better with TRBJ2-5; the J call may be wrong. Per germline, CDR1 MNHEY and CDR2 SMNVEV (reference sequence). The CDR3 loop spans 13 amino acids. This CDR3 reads CASSFQQGQTQYF. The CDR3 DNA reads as TGTGCCAGCAGTTTTCAGCAGGGGCAGACCCAGTACTTC.

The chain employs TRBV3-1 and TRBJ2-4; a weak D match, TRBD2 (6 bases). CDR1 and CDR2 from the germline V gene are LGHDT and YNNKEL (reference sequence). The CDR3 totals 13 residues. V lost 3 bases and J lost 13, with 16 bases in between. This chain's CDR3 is CASSHSGSLEQYF. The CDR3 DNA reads TGTGCCAGCAGCCATTCCGGGAGCTTAGAGCAGTACTTC.

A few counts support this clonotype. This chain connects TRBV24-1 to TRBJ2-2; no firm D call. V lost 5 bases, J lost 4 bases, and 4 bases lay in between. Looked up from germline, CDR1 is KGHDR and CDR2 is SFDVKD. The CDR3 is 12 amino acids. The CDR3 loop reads CATSVRTGELFF. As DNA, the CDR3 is TGTGCCACCAGTGTCCGCACCGGGGAGCTGTTTTTT.

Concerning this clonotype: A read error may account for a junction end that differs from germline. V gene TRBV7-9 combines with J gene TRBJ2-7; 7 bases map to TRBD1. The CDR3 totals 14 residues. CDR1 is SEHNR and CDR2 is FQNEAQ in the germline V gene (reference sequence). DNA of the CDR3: TGTGCCCGCAGCTCGAACCCAACAGGGGACGAGCAGTACTTC. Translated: CARSSNPTGDEQYF.

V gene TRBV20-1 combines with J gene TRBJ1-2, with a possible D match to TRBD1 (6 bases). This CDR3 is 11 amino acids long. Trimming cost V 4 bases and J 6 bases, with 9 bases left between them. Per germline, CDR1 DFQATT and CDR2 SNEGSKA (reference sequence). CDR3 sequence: CSANREDGYTF. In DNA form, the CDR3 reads TGCAGTGCTAACAGGGAAGATGGCTACACCTTC.

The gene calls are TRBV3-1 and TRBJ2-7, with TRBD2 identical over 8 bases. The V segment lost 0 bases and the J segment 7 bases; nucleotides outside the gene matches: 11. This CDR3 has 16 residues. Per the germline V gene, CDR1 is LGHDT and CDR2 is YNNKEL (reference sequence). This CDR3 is CASSQDLLAGNNEQYF. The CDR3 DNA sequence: TGTGCCAGCAGCCAAGATTTGTTAGCGGGGAACAATGAGCAGTACTTC.

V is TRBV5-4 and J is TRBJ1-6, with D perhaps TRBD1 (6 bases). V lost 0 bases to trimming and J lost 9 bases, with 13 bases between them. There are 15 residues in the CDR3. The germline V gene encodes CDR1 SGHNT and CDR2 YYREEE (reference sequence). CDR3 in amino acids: CASSLELGASSPLHF. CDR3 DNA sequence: TGTGCCAGCAGCTTGGAACTGGGGGCCTCTTCACCCCTCCACTTT.

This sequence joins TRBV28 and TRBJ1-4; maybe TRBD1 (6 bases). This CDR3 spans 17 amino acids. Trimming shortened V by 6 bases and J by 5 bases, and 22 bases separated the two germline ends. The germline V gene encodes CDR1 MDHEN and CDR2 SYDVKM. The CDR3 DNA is TGTGCCAGCAGATACCCTTTCGTGGACAGACCAAATGAAAAACTGTTTTTT. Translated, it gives CASRYPFVDRPNEKLFF. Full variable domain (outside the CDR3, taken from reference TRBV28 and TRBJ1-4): DVKVTQSSRYLVKRTGEKVFLECVQDMDHENMFWYRQDPGLGLRLIYFSYDVKMKEKGDIPEGYSVSREKKERFSLILESASTNQTSMYLCASRYPFVDRPNEKLFFGSGTQLSVL.

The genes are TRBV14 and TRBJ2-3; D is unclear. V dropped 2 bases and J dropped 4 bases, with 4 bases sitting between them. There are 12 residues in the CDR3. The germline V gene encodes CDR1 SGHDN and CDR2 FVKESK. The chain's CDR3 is CASSQFADTQYF. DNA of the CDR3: TGTGCCAGCAGCCAATTTGCAGATACGCAGTATTTT.

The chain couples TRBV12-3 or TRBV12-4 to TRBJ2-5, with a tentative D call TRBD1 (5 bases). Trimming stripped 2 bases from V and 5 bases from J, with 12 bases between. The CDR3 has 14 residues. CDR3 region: CASSLTGQSETQYF. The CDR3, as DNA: TGTGCCAGCAGTTTAACCGGACAAAGTGAGACCCAGTACTTC.

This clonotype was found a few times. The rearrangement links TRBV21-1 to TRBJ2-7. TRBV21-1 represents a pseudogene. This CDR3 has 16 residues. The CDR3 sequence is CASSKGSEREFYEQYF. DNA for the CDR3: TGTGCCAGCAGCAAAGGTTCGGAGCGGGAGTTCTACGAGCAGTACTTC.

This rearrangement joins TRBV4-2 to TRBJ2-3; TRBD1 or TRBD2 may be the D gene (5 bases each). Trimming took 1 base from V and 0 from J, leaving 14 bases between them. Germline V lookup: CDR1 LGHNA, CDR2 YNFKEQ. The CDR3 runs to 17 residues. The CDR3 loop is CASSQARDLKSTDTQYF. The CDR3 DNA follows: TGTGCCAGCAGCCAAGCCAGGGACCTCAAGAGCACAGATACGCAGTATTTT.

The CDR3 loop is CASSFRSGRSGYF. In nucleotides, the CDR3 is TGTGCCAGCAGTTTCCGTAGCGGGAGAAGTGGGTACTTC. The chain has TRBV27 and TRBJ2-5; 9 bases match TRBD2. Per the germline V gene, CDR1 is MNHEY and CDR2 is SMNVEV (reference sequence). Germline trimming cut 3 bases from V and 13 bases from J; bases unmatched to any gene: 9. The CDR3 runs 13 residues.

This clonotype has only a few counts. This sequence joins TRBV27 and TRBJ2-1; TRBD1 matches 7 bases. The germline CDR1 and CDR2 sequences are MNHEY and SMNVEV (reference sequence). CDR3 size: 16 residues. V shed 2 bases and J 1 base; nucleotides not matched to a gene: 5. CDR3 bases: TGTGCCAGCAGTTTAGACTACAGGGGATCCTACAATGAGCAGTTCTTC. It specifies CASSLDYRGSYNEQFF.

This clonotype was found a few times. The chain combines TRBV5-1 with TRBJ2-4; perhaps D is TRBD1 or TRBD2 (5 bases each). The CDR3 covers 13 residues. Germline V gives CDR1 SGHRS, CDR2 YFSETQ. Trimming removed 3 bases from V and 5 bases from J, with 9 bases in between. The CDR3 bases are TGCGCCAGCAGCTGGGACGGACAAAACATTCAGTACTTC. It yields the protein CASSWDGQNIQYF.

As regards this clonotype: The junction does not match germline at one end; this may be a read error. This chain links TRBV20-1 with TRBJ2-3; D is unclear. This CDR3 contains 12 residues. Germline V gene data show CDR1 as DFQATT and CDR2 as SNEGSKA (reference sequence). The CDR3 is CSARKSIDTQYF. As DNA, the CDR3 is TGCAGTGCTAGGAAGAGCATAGATACGCAGTATTTT.

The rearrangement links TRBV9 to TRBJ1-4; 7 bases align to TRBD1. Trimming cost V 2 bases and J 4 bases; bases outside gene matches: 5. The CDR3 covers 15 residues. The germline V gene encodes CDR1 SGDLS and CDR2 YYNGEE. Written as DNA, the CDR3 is TGTGCCAGCAGCGTCTCGACAGGGCGTAATGAAAAACTGTTTTTT. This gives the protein CASSVSTGRNEKLFF.

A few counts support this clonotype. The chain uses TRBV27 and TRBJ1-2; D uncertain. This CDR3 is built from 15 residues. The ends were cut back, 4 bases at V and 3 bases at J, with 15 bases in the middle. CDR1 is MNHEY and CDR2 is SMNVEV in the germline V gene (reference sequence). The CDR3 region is CASSSTGPSYYGYTF. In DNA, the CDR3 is TGTGCCAGCAGTTCCACGGGCCCTTCCTACTATGGCTACACCTTC.

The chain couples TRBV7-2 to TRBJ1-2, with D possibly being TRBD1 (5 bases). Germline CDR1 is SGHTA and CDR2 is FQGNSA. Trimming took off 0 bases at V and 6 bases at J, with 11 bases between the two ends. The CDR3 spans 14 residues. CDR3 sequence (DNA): TGTGCCAGCAGCTTAGCGTGGGCGGACAATGGCTACACCTTC. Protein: CASSLAWADNGYTF.

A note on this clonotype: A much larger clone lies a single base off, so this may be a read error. The CDR3 bases are TGTGCCAGCGAGGACTCCGAAGACGATGAGCAGTTCTTC. Encoded protein: CASEDSEDDEQFF. The chain employs TRBV12-3 or TRBV12-4 and TRBJ2-1; tentatively, D is TRBD2 (5 bases). The CDR3 totals 13 residues. The V gene lost 8 bases and the J gene lost 8 bases, with 16 bases spanning the gap.

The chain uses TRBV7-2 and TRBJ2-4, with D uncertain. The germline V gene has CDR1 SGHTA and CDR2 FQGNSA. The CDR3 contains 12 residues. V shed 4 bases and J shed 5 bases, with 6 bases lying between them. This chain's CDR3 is CASSSTENIQYF. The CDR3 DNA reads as TGTGCCAGCAGCTCGACCGAAAACATTCAGTACTTC.

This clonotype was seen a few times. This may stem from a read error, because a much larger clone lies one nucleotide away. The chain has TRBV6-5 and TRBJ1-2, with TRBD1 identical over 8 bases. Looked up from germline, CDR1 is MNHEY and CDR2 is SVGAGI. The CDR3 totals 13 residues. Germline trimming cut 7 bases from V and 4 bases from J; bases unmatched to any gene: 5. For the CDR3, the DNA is TGTGCCAGCACCCCGGGACAGGCCTATGGCTACACCTTC. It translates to CASTPGQAYGYTF.

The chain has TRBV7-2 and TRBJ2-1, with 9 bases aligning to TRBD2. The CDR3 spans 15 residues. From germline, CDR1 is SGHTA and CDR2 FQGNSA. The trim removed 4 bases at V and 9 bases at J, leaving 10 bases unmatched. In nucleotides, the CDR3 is TGTGCCAGCAGCTCAACCGGGACTAGCATCGGTGAGCAGTTCTTC. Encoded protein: CASSSTGTSIGEQFF.

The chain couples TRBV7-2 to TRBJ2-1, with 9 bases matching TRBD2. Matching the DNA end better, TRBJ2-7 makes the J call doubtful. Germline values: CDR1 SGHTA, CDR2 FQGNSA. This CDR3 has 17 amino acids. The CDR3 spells CASSLVPSGASYNEQYF. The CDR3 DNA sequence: TGTGCCAGCAGCTTAGTACCTAGCGGGGCCTCCTACAATGAGCAGTACTTC.

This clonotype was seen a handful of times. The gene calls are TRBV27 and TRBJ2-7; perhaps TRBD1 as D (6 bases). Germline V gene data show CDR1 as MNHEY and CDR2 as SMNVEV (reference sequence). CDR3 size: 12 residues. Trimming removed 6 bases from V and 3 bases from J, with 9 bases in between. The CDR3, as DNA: TGTGCCAGCAGGAGGGGGTACTACGAGCAGTACTTC. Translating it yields CASRRGYYEQYF.

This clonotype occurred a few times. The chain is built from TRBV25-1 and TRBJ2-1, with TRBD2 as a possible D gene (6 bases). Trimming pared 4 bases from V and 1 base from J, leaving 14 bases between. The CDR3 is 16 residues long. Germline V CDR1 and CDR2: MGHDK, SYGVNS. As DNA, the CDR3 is TGTGCCAGCAGTGCCTCGCGGGGCCCTTCCTACAATGAGCAGTTCTTC. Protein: CASSASRGPSYNEQFF.

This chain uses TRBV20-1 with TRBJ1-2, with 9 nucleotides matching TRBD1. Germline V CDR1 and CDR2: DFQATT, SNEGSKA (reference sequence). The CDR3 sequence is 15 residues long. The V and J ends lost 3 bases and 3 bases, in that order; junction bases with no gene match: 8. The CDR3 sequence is CSASATGGPHYGYTF. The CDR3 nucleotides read TGCAGTGCTAGCGCGACAGGGGGTCCCCACTATGGCTACACCTTC.